This T cell receptor beta chain was observed in a study of blood T cell repertoires in COVID-19. The J segment lost 6 bases and the V segment lost 3 bases, leaving 6 bases of the junction unmatched. Germline V gene data show CDR1 as LGHDT and CDR2 as YNNKEL (reference sequence). The CDR3 is made up of 14 amino acids. The table came from immunoSEQ multiplex PCR; TCRdb's copy has only in-frame clones and leaves some out. The table records approximately 67,000 clones, 70% to 85% of them present only once. This receptor was obtained from a man aged 60 to 69 with acute or convalescent COVID-19. Sequencing was carried out using peripheral blood. The chain combines TRBV3-1 (or the pseudogene TRBV3-2) with TRBJ2-7; 9 bases match TRBD1. DNA for the CDR3: TGTGCCAGCAGCCACGGGACAGGGTCCACCGAGCAGTACTTC. This gives the protein CASSHGTGSTEQYF.